Listed below are T cell receptor beta chains from one sample, sequenced in a study of CD8 T cells in ankylosing spondylitis. Via MiXCR, TCRdb re-called the 5' RACE reads, giving one row per CDR3 protein. The repertoire holds about 150,000 distinct CDR3 sequences, around a third seen once, with about 6.3% in the top ten. Specimen: synovial fluid, either unsorted or a sorted T cell fraction (not recorded which). Every receptor here comes from a male donor with ankylosing spondylitis. The CDR3 runs from the conserved cysteine through the conserved F or W. The D gene is left open where the match is weak. A clone size is listed for some rows: how often the clone was seen (once, few, many), or a class if it is expanded.

v_call	d_call	j_call	clone_size	cdr3_aa	cdr3_nt
TRBV12-3/TRBV12-4	NA	TRBJ2-2	many	CAIRGGPLGTGELFF	TGTGCCATCCGAGGGGGGCCCCTAGGGACCGGGGAGCTGTTTTTT
TRBV20-1	TRBD1	TRBJ1-6	few	CSARAGRDREASPLHF	TGCAGTGCTAGAGCCGGCCGGGACAGGGAGGCGTCACCCCTCCACTTT
TRBV10-2	NA	TRBJ1-6	NA	CASRGGTYNSPLHF	TGCGCCAGCCGCGGGGGAACCTATAATTCACCCCTCCACTTT
TRBV25-1	NA	TRBJ1-5	few	CASRSQGDNQPQHF	TGTGCCAGCAGATCACAGGGAGACAATCAGCCCCAGCATTTT
TRBV7-9	NA	TRBJ2-7	NA	CASSPRPRAGTYEQYF	TGTGCCAGCAGCCCGCGACCGAGGGCAGGAACTTACGAGCAGTACTTC
TRBV2	NA	TRBJ2-2	few	CASRGLPMTAGELFF	TGTGCCAGCAGGGGACTCCCCATGACCGCCGGGGAGCTGTTTTTT
TRBV7-8	TRBD2	TRBJ2-1	NA	CASSLKGLAGNEQFF	TGTGCCAGCAGCTTGAAAGGGCTAGCGGGCAATGAGCAGTTCTTC
TRBV28	NA	TRBJ2-3	many	CASSLNTGMGTDTQYF	TGTGCCAGCAGCCTTAACACAGGGATGGGCACAGATACGCAGTATTTT
TRBV7-2	NA	TRBJ2-4	NA	CASSFRQGKNIQYF	TGTGCCAGCAGCTTCAGGCAGGGCAAAAACATTCAGTACTTC
TRBV20-1	NA	TRBJ2-7	few	CSASQGSGTYEQYF	TGCAGTGCCTCCCAGGGGAGCGGGACCTACGAGCAGTACTTC
TRBV5-1	TRBD1	TRBJ2-7	NA	CASSLAGQGSSYEQYF	TGCGCCAGCAGCTTGGCAGGACAGGGTTCCTCCTACGAGCAGTACTTC
TRBV27	NA	TRBJ1-2	few	CASSLRGGHGYTF	TGTGCCAGCAGTTTAAGGGGGGGACATGGCTACACCTTC
TRBV7-8	NA	TRBJ1-5	many	CASSYSGVPQHF	TGTGCCAGCAGCTATTCAGGGGTCCCCCAGCATTTT
TRBV24-1	NA	TRBJ2-3	few	CATSVAGRTDTQYF	TGTGCCACCAGTGTCGCCGGGCGCACAGATACGCAGTATTTT
TRBV20-1	TRBD1	TRBJ1-4	NA	CSARDRTGLNEKLFF	TGCAGTGCTAGAGACCGGACAGGGCTTAATGAAAAACTGTTTTTT
TRBV5-6	NA	TRBJ2-1	many	CASNIPGTVSYNEQFF	TGTGCCAGCAACATCCCGGGGACTGTCTCCTACAATGAGCAGTTCTTC
TRBV15	TRBD2	TRBJ2-1	many	CATSRDSGGPNEQFF	TGTGCCACCAGCAGAGATAGCGGGGGGCCTAATGAGCAGTTCTTC
TRBV7-2	NA	TRBJ1-5	NA	CASSPYGNQPQHF	TGTGCCAGCAGCCCCTATGGCAATCAGCCCCAGCATTTT
TRBV27	TRBD2	TRBJ2-2	NA	CASQRGGETGELFF	TGTGCCAGCCAGCGGGGGGGCGAAACCGGGGAGCTGTTTTTT
TRBV5-6	TRBD1	TRBJ1-1	NA	CASSLTGTDTEAFF	TGTGCCAGCAGCTTGACGGGGACAGACACTGAAGCTTTCTTT
TRBV5-1	NA	TRBJ2-5	NA	CASSVFLGETQYF	TGCGCCAGCTCTGTTTTTTTGGGGGAGACCCAGTACTTC
TRBV6-5	TRBD1	TRBJ2-1	NA	CASSFKTGENEQFF	TGTGCCAGCAGTTTCAAGACAGGGGAGAATGAGCAGTTCTTC
TRBV15	NA	TRBJ2-3	many	CATSSQLTGSTQYF	TGTGCCACCAGCTCCCAGCTAACTGGGAGTACGCAGTATTTT
TRBV20-1	TRBD2	TRBJ2-1	NA	CSASILAGDNEQFF	TGCAGTGCTAGTATACTAGCGGGAGACAATGAGCAGTTCTTC
TRBV7-2	NA	TRBJ1-2	NA	CASSLAGQPYSYTF	TGTGCCAGCAGCTTAGCGGGTCAGCCCTATAGCTACACCTTC
TRBV5-1	NA	TRBJ2-1	NA	CASSPISTGDQQFF	TGCGCCAGCAGCCCCATATCGACAGGCGATCAGCAGTTCTTC
TRBV5-6	TRBD2	TRBJ2-2	NA	CASSFPTSGASNTGELFF	TGTGCCAGCAGCTTCCCAACTAGCGGAGCCTCGAACACCGGGGAGCTGTTTTTT
TRBV7-3	TRBD2	TRBJ2-1	NA	CASSLSSGNEQFF	TGTGCCAGCAGCTTATCTAGCGGCAATGAGCAGTTCTTC
TRBV4-1	NA	TRBJ1-5	few	CASSRKGPAEDGRNQPQHF	TGCGCCAGCAGCCGAAAGGGGCCCGCAGAGGACGGACGCAATCAGCCCCAGCATTTT
TRBV19	TRBD1	TRBJ1-4	NA	CASSPGGAGANEKLFF	TGTGCCAGTAGCCCAGGGGGCGCGGGTGCTAATGAAAAACTGTTTTTT
TRBV20-1	NA	TRBJ2-1	NA	CSARDASASYNEQFF	TGCAGTGCTAGAGATGCTAGCGCCTCCTACAATGAGCAGTTCTTC
TRBV12-2	NA	TRBJ2-7	NA	CASRLNSRRPYEQYF	TGTGCAAGTCGCTTAAATAGTCGGAGGCCTTACGAGCAGTACTTC
TRBV10-3	NA	TRBJ2-7	NA	CAISTGTLSYEQYF	TGTGCCATCAGTACCGGGACACTCTCCTACGAGCAGTACTTC
TRBV18	NA	TRBJ1-1	NA	CASSPGWGVEAFF	TGTGCCAGCTCACCAGGCTGGGGGGTTGAAGCTTTCTTT
TRBV7-3	NA	TRBJ2-1	many	CASSPEGGNEQFF	TGTGCCAGCAGCCCGGAGGGCGGCAATGAGCAGTTCTTC
TRBV4-2	TRBD1	TRBJ2-1	few	CASSQTWTGVDEQFF	TGTGCCAGCAGCCAAACATGGACAGGGGTCGATGAGCAGTTCTTC
TRBV10-2	TRBD1	TRBJ1-1	once	CASRGQGDTMKNTEAFF	TGCGCCAGCAGGGGACAGGGGGATACCATGAAGAACACTGAAGCTTTCTTT
TRBV18	NA	TRBJ2-1	NA	CASSPPNQVNNEQFF	TGTGCCAGCTCACCACCGAATCAGGTTAACAATGAGCAGTTCTTC
TRBV6-1	NA	TRBJ2-1	few	CASSEEVRQEQFF	TGTGCCAGCAGTGAAGAGGTTCGGCAGGAGCAGTTCTTC
TRBV6-1	TRBD1	TRBJ2-2	few	CASSAQGVGTGELFF	TGTGCCAGCAGTGCACAGGGGGTGGGCACCGGGGAGCTGTTTTTT
TRBV19	NA	TRBJ1-2	NA	CASSIRQNYGYTF	TGTGCCAGTAGTATCAGACAGAACTATGGCTACACCTTC
TRBV29-1	NA	TRBJ1-1	NA	CSVWGSGAVNTEAFF	TGCAGCGTGTGGGGCTCCGGGGCGGTGAACACTGAAGCTTTCTTT
TRBV2	TRBD1	TRBJ1-6	once	CASSATGDASPLHF	TGTGCCAGCAGTGCGACAGGGGATGCTTCACCCCTCCACTTT
TRBV4-1	NA	TRBJ2-1	few	CASSQGEAGFYSEQFF	TGCGCCAGCAGCCAAGGAGAGGCAGGGTTTTATTCTGAGCAGTTCTTC
TRBV6-2/TRBV6-3	TRBD2	TRBJ2-1	NA	CASSGVAGIEQFF	TGTGCCAGCAGTGGGGTAGCGGGCATTGAGCAGTTCTTC
TRBV6-5	NA	TRBJ2-6	few	CASSSPKDSTGANVLTF	TGTGCCAGCAGTTCGCCCAAGGACAGCACTGGGGCCAACGTCCTGACTTTC
TRBV6-5	NA	TRBJ1-5	NA	CASSYSRQGVGFNQPQHF	TGTGCCAGCAGTTACTCTCGGCAGGGTGTGGGATTCAATCAGCCCCAGCATTTT
TRBV11-3	NA	TRBJ2-7	NA	CASSPQEGGLYF	TGTGCCAGCAGTCCCCAGGAGGGCGGGCTGTACTTC
TRBV15	NA	TRBJ1-5	NA	CATSRASSNQPQHF	TGTGCCACCAGCAGAGCGAGCTCCAATCAGCCCCAGCATTTT
TRBV2	TRBD2	TRBJ2-2	NA	CASVGTSGSPGELFF	TGTGCCAGCGTCGGGACTAGCGGGAGCCCCGGGGAGCTGTTTTTT